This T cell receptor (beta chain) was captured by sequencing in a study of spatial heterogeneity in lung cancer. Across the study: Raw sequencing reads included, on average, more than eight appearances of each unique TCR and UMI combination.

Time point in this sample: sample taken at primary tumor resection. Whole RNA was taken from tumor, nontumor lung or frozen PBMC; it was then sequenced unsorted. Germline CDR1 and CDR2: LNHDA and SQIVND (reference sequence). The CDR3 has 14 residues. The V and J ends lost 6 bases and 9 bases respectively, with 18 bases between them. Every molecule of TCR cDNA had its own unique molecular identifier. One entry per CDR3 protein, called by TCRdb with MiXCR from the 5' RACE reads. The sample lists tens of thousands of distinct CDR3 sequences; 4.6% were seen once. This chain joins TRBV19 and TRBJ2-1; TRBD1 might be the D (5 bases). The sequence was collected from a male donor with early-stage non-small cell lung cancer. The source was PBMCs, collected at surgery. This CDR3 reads CASSGPFQGIEQFF. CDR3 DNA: TGTGCCAGTAGCGGACCGTTCCAGGGTATTGAGCAGTTCTTC. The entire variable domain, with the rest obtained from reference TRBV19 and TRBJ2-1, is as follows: DGGITQSPKYLFRKEGQNVTLSCEQNLNHDAMYWYRQDPGQGLRLIYYSQIVNDFQKGDIAEGYSVSREKKESFPLTVTSAQKNPTAFYLCASSGPFQGIEQFFGPGTRLTVL.